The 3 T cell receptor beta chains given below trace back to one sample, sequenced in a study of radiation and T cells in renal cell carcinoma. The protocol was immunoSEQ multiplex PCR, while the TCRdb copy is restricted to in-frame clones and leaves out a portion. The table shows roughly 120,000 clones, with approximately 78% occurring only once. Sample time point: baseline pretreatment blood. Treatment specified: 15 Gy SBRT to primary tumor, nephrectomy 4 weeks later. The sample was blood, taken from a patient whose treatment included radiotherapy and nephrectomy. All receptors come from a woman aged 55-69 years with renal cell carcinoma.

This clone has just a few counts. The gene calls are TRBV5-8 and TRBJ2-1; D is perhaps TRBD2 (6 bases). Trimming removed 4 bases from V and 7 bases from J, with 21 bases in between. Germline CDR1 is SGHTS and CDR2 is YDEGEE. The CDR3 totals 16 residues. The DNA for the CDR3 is TGTGCCAGCAGCCTATTGGGACTGGTGAACACGAATGAGCAGTTCTTC. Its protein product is CASSLLGLVNTNEQFF.

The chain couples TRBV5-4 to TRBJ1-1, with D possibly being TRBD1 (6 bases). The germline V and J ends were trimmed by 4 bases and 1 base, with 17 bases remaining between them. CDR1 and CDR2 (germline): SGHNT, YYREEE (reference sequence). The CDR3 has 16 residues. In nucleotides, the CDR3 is TGTGCCAGCAGCCCGCCAGGGGCCCTTACGAACACTGAAGCTTTCTTT. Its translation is CASSPPGALTNTEAFF.

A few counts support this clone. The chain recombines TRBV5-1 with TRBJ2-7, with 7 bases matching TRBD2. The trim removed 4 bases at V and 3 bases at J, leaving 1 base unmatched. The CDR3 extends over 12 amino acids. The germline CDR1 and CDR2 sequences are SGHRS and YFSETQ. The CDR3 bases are TGCGCCAGCAGCCCGGGAGGCTACGAGCAGTACTTC. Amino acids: CASSPGGYEQYF.